The 25 T cell receptor beta chains below come from one sample, sequenced in a study of vaccination and CD4 T cells after COVID-19. Treatment here: approximately nine-day PBMC culture with coronavirus spike peptide pools or control peptides (ViraFEST assay). Researchers collected the unexposed donor's CD4+ T cells before the COVID-19 pandemic (2011-2018). These receptors are not linked to any known antigen. The assay that was used to sequence DNA from cultured CD4+ T cells was the Oncomine TCR Beta short-read assay. TCRdb used MiXCR to reprocess the PCR reads, holding one entry per CDR3 protein. The sample gives around 7,000 distinct CDR3 sequences, 70% to 85% of which show up once; 36% is in the top ten. Input material: CD4+ T cells from blood, cultured in vitro. These receptors were collected from a human donor in good health.

The V and J genes are TRBV7-2 and TRBJ2-6, with 8 bases aligning to TRBD1. Per the germline V gene, CDR1 is SGHTA and CDR2 is FQGNSA. CDR3 length: 20 residues. The junction had 13 bases not matched to a gene; V was cut back by 3 bases and J by 0 bases. CDR3 sequence: CASSFMSSGTGISGANVLTF. CDR3 DNA: TGTGCCAGCAGCTTTATGTCATCCGGGACAGGCATCTCTGGGGCCAACGTCCTGACTTTC.

The J gene is TRBJ2-5, the V gene TRBV24-1; tentatively, D is TRBD1 or TRBD2 (6 bases each). CDR1 KGHDR and CDR2 SFDVKD come from the germline V gene. The CDR3 extends over 16 amino acids. V was trimmed by 0 bases and J by 1 base, leaving 11 bases between them. The CDR3: CATSDLRGGGQETQYF. CDR3 sequence (DNA): TGTGCCACCAGTGATTTGAGAGGGGGAGGCCAAGAGACCCAGTACTTC.

The chain is built from TRBV20-1 and TRBJ1-2; D perhaps matches TRBD1 (5 bases). Germline V CDR1 and CDR2: DFQATT, SNEGSKA (reference sequence). The CDR3 extends over 14 amino acids. Trimming left V 3 bases short and J 8 bases short, with 19 bases between. CDR3 coding DNA: TGCAGTGCTAGTAAGGGACTAAACCTAGGAGGCTACACCTTC. It specifies CSASKGLNLGGYTF.

The chain has TRBV7-9 and TRBJ1-2, with D possibly TRBD1 on 6 matching bases. The CDR3 length is 13 residues. With 3 bases removed from V and 8 bases from J, the gap between germline ends came to 13 bases. The germline gives CDR1 SEHNR, CDR2 FQNEAQ (reference sequence). The CDR3, as DNA: TGTGCCAGCAGCTTGAGGGGGGGCCAGGGCTACACCTTC. This gives the protein CASSLRGGQGYTF. Full variable domain (rest looked up from reference TRBV7-9 and TRBJ1-2): DTGVSQNPRHKITKRGQNVTFRCDPISEHNRLYWYRQTLGQGPEFLTYFQNEAQLEKSRLLSDRFSAERPKGSFSTLEIQRTEQGDSAMYLCASSLRGGQGYTFGSGTRLTVV.

The rearrangement links TRBV11-2 to TRBJ1-2, with D possibly matching TRBD1 (5 bases). Trimming left V 5 bases short and J 4 bases short, with 17 bases between. CDR3 length equals 15 residues. Per the germline V gene, CDR1 is SGHAT and CDR2 is FQNNGV. CDR3 coding DNA: TGTGCCAGCAGCCCGATGCTCGAGACAGCCTATGGCTACACCTTC. Translating it yields CASSPMLETAYGYTF.

This clonotype was seen a handful of times. The chain carries TRBV2 and TRBJ1-1; D possibly corresponds to TRBD1 (5 bases). This CDR3 is built from 17 residues. Trimming pared 4 bases from V and 1 base from J, leaving 19 bases between. Germline V gene lookup returns CDR1 SNHLY and CDR2 FYNNEI. CDR3 sequence (DNA): TGTGCCAGCAGTGGGGCTGAGGGGCTGTTAAGGAACACTGAAGCTTTCTTT. Translating it yields CASSGAEGLLRNTEAFF.

This clonotype showed up just a few times. This sequence joins TRBV20-1 and TRBJ1-2; D is uncertain. Trimming took 2 bases from V and 6 from J, leaving 10 bases between them. This CDR3 region has 12 residues. Germline loops: CDR1 DFQATT, CDR2 SNEGSKA (reference sequence). The CDR3 region is CSARRVTDGYTF. DNA of the CDR3: TGCAGTGCTAGACGGGTCACGGATGGCTACACCTTC.

This clonotype was found once. The chain links TRBV19 to TRBJ1-5; TRBD1 agrees at 10 bases. The CDR3 is made up of 17 amino acids. V shed 4 bases and J 7 bases; nucleotides not matched to a gene: 13. Germline V lookup: CDR1 LNHDA, CDR2 SQIVND (reference sequence). CDR3 in DNA: TGTGCCAGTAGTACCAGACCCGGGACAGGGGTAGGGCAGCCCCAGCATTTT. Translating it yields CASSTRPGTGVGQPQHF. The variable domain in full, with the rest retrieved from reference TRBV19 and TRBJ1-5, is DGGITQSPKYLFRKEGQNVTLSCEQNLNHDAMYWYRQDPGQGLRLIYYSQIVNDFQKGDIAEGYSVSREKKESFPLTVTSAQKNPTAFYLCASSTRPGTGVGQPQHFGDGTRLSIL.

The chain carries TRBV25-1 and TRBJ1-3; D unresolved. The CDR3 totals 16 residues. Trimming pared 5 bases from V and 0 bases from J, leaving 14 bases between. Looked up from germline, CDR1 is MGHDK and CDR2 is SYGVNS. Here the CDR3 DNA reads TGTGCCAGCAGTTCAGGACCGCACAGCTCTGGAAACACCATATATTTT. Its translation: CASSSGPHSSGNTIYF.

Only a few counts were recorded for this clonotype. This sequence joins TRBV20-1 and TRBJ1-2, with D uncertain. The CDR3 runs to 11 residues. Trimming took off 3 bases at V and 6 bases at J, with 8 bases between the two ends. The germline V gene has CDR1 DFQATT and CDR2 SNEGSKA (reference sequence). CDR3 sequence: CSASVGNGYTF. CDR3 nucleotide sequence: TGCAGTGCTAGCGTGGGAAATGGCTACACCTTC.

This clonotype was recorded once. Here the CDR3 DNA reads TGTGCCAGCAGTGAGGGGGGGGTTAGGACCGGGGAGCTGTTTTTT. Amino acids: CASSEGGVRTGELFF. This rearrangement joins TRBV6-1 to TRBJ2-2, with 7 bases that match TRBD2. This CDR3 is 15 amino acids long. Germline CDR1 and CDR2: MNHNS and SASEGT. J lost 5 bases, V lost 3 bases, and 6 bases had no gene match.

CDR3 region: CASCSASGCFYGYTF. The DNA for the CDR3 is TGTGCCAGTTGTTCCGCGTCCGGATGCTTCTATGGCTACACCTTC. V gene TRBV19 combines with J gene TRBJ1-2; D is undetermined. Trimming pared 8 bases from V and 4 bases from J, leaving 20 bases between. The CDR3 loop spans 15 amino acids. Germline CDR1 reads LNHDA; CDR2 reads SQIVND (reference sequence). Supplemented by reference TRBV19 and TRBJ1-2, the full variable domain reads DGGITQSPKYLFRKEGQNVTLSCEQNLNHDAMYWYRQDPGQGLRLIYYSQIVNDFQKGDIAEGYSVSREKKESFPLTVTSAQKNPTAFYLCASCSASGCFYGYTFGSGTRLTVV.

This chain uses TRBV7-2 with TRBJ2-5; 7 bases are a match to TRBD2. Germline CDR1 and CDR2: SGHTA and FQGNSA. The CDR3 is 17 amino acids. V lost 4 bases and J lost 2; bases outside the gene matches: 13. CDR3 loop: CASSWPRSGTNQETQYF. CDR3 DNA: TGTGCCAGCAGCTGGCCTCGTTCCGGGACTAATCAAGAGACCCAGTACTTC. Full variable domain (outside the CDR3, taken from reference TRBV7-2 and TRBJ2-5): GAGVSQSPSNKVTEKGKDVELRCDPISGHTALYWYRQSLGQGLEFLIYFQGNSAPDKSGLPSDRFSAERTGGSVSTLTIQRTQQEDSAVYLCASSWPRSGTNQETQYFGPGTRLLVL.

The gene calls are TRBV19 and TRBJ2-3; D is perhaps TRBD1 (6 bases). This CDR3 has 15 residues. In germline, CDR1 is LNHDA, CDR2 SQIVND (reference sequence). The V end lost 6 bases, the J end lost 1 base, and 14 bases lay between the germline ends. The CDR3 protein is CASSPTGFGTDTQYF. The CDR3 coding sequence is TGTGCCAGTAGCCCCACAGGGTTCGGCACAGATACGCAGTATTTT. Full variable domain (remainder filled in from reference TRBV19 and TRBJ2-3): DGGITQSPKYLFRKEGQNVTLSCEQNLNHDAMYWYRQDPGQGLRLIYYSQIVNDFQKGDIAEGYSVSREKKESFPLTVTSAQKNPTAFYLCASSPTGFGTDTQYFGPGTRLTVL.

The gene calls are TRBV20-1 and TRBJ2-3; the match to TRBD2 covers 12 bases. Germline CDR1 is DFQATT and CDR2 is SNEGSKA (reference sequence). CDR3 length: 16 residues. V trimming: 5 bases; J trimming: 1 base; junction bases outside the gene matches: 7. CDR3 coding DNA: TGCAGTGCTTCTCTAGCGGGAGGGCTGGGCACAGATACGCAGTATTTT. Translation: CSASLAGGLGTDTQYF.

This clonotype was seen more than once but under ten times. The chain combines TRBV11-2 with TRBJ2-5; D is perhaps TRBD2 (6 bases). The CDR3 has 15 residues. Trimming left V 5 bases short and J 5 bases short, with 18 bases between. Germline loops: CDR1 SGHAT, CDR2 FQNNGV. This CDR3 is CASSMGLRGEETQYF. In nucleotides, the CDR3 is TGTGCCAGCAGCATGGGACTGCGAGGGGAGGAGACCCAGTACTTC.

The chain couples TRBV20-1 to TRBJ1-5; D ambiguous. V lost 3 bases to trimming and J lost 4 bases, with 19 bases between them. In germline, CDR1 is DFQATT, CDR2 SNEGSKA (reference sequence). The CDR3 is made up of 16 amino acids. CDR3 amino acids: CSASPSGGGSNQPQHF. For the CDR3, the DNA is TGCAGTGCTAGCCCCTCCGGAGGAGGTAGTAATCAGCCCCAGCATTTT.

The chain recombines TRBV11-2 with TRBJ1-1, with D possibly matching TRBD1 (6 bases). The germline gives CDR1 SGHAT, CDR2 FQNNGV. This CDR3 has 18 amino acids. V was shortened by 0 bases and J by 5 bases, with 22 bases between the two germline ends. CDR3 region: CASSLDRGAGDRRTEAFF. The CDR3 DNA reads as TGTGCCAGCAGCTTAGATCGCGGGGCAGGGGATCGTCGGACTGAAGCTTTCTTT.

The V gene is TRBV12-3 or TRBV12-4, the J gene TRBJ2-4; D gene uncertain. TRBJ2-5 matches the DNA end more closely, so the J call is doubtful. The length of the CDR3 is 12 residues. In nucleotides, the CDR3 is TGTGCCAGCAGTTTCGCGGCGGAGACCCAGTACTTC. Its protein is CASSFAAETQYF.

The genes are TRBV6-1 and TRBJ1-5; D possibly corresponds to TRBD1 (6 bases). The length of the CDR3 is 15 residues. V was pared by 0 bases and J by 7 bases, with 13 bases between. Germline CDR1 and CDR2: MNHNS and SASEGT. In DNA form, the CDR3 reads TGTGCCAGCAGTGAAGCAGGAGGACAGATACAGCCCCAGCATTTT. Protein: CASSEAGGQIQPQHF.

The genes are TRBV9 and TRBJ1-2, with D possibly matching TRBD1 (5 bases). V lost 5 bases, J lost 8 bases, and 10 bases lay in between. The length of the CDR3 is 11 residues. Germline V gene sequence: CDR1 SGDLS, CDR2 YYNGEE. CDR3 bases: TGTGCCAGCAGGCAGGCAGGGGGCTACACCTTC. It encodes CASRQAGGYTF. Full variable domain (remainder filled in from reference TRBV9 and TRBJ1-2): DSGVTQTPKHLITATGQRVTLRCSPRSGDLSVYWYQQSLDQGLQFLIQYYNGEERAKGNILERFSAQQFPDLHSELNLSSLELGDSALYFCASRQAGGYTFGSGTRLTVV.

This clonotype has just one count. The V call is TRBV6-2 or TRBV6-3, the J call TRBJ1-1; D gene unclear. The germline V gene has CDR1 MNHEY and CDR2 SVGEGT. V lost 4 bases and J lost 5, with 11 bases in between. This CDR3 is 13 amino acids long. CDR3 in DNA: TGTGCCAGCAGTTTGAGCAGGCGGACTGAAGCTTTCTTT. Protein product: CASSLSRRTEAFF.

The chain links TRBV12-3 or TRBV12-4 to TRBJ1-2, with D hard to call. V lost 4 bases, J lost 1 base, and 13 bases lay in between. The CDR3 is 15 residues long. The CDR3 DNA reads as TGTGCCAGCAGTTCCCCGGGGTATAGTAACTATGGCTACACCTTC. It codes for CASSSPGYSNYGYTF.

The V call is TRBV10-3, the J call TRBJ2-1, with D unclear. Trimming took off 0 bases at V and 9 bases at J, with 3 bases between the two ends. CDR1 is ENHRY, CDR2 SYGVKD, per germline. The CDR3 spans 11 residues. DNA for the CDR3: TGTGCCATCAGTGAGTCTTTTGAGCAGTTCTTC. It yields the protein CAISESFEQFF.

The rearrangement joins TRBV2 to TRBJ1-1, with D uncertain. The CDR3 is 14 residues long. Germline values: CDR1 SNHLY, CDR2 FYNNEI. Trimming removed 8 bases from V and 4 bases from J, with 17 bases in between. CDR3 in amino acids: CASRAKGLGTEAFF. The CDR3 DNA follows: TGTGCCAGCCGGGCTAAAGGGCTGGGCACTGAAGCTTTCTTT.